A selection of T cell receptor beta chains follows, all from one sample in a study of T-cell reconstitution after alpha-beta-depleted transplantation in children. TCRdb reprocessed the PCR reads with MiXCR, giving one entry per CDR3 protein. This sample has about 590,000 distinct CDR3 sequences, with 10% to 15% found just once. This specimen was PBMCs, mostly from graft donor cells, taken 360 days after TCRalphabeta/CD19-depleted stem cell transplant. The receptors were sampled from a male patient younger than 18 who had a stem cell transplant for acute myeloid leukemia, so the T cells may come from the graft donor. CDR3s include the opening cysteine and the closing phenylalanine or tryptophan. Expanded clones are given a class, and other clones once, few, many or no size at all.

V gene	J gene	clone size	CDR3 protein
TRBV27	TRBJ2-7	few	CASSRARGYEQYF
TRBV12-3/TRBV12-4	TRBJ2-7	many	CASRGTSGSSEQYF
TRBV5-5	TRBJ2-7	few	CASSWAAPTGWPNYEQYF
TRBV20-1	TRBJ1-4	few	CSAPGTGHEKLFF
TRBV24-1	TRBJ2-1	-	CATSDVDSTPGNEQFF
TRBV29-1	TRBJ1-1	-	CSVVGTIKGGTEAFF
TRBV20-1	TRBJ1-5	many	CSAIKFVDQPQHF
TRBV4-3	TRBJ2-5	-	CASSHRGLQETQYF
TRBV24-1	TRBJ2-1	few	CATSDHAGTSYNEQFF
TRBV7-2	TRBJ2-1	once	CASRFTSGRTIHEQFF
TRBV20-1	TRBJ2-1	-	CSAREEFGLAGGPHEQFF
TRBV4-2	TRBJ2-2	few	CASSQEYRTGELFF
TRBV12-3/TRBV12-4	TRBJ2-5	-	CASRRGCMETQYF
TRBV20-1	TRBJ2-3	-	CSARVALPPSADTQYF
TRBV28	TRBJ2-7	few	CASRRGTSGPQLYEQYF
TRBV20-1	TRBJ2-1	many	CSAPDPSGRASEQFF
TRBV10-3	TRBJ2-1	many	CAISSQGSYNEQFF
TRBV5-8	TRBJ2-1	few	CASRTLHTWNEQFF
TRBV5-1	TRBJ2-1	-	CASTPGGLAGYNEQFF
TRBV4-3	TRBJ2-1	-	CASSQDPAGARNEQFF
TRBV6-2/TRBV6-3	TRBJ2-1	few	CASSYDGRGSYNEQFF
TRBV28	TRBJ2-7	few	CASSLEGQQYF
TRBV20-1	TRBJ2-1	-	CSAIFRGLYNEQFF
TRBV14	TRBJ2-7	many	CASSQAFDPLTFDDPSGVYEQYF
TRBV12-3/TRBV12-4	TRBJ2-7	few	CASSLAKGLAGAPSYEQYF
TRBV20-1	TRBJ2-7	few	CSARGFPPDSSGGYEQYF
TRBV11-3	TRBJ2-1	many	CASSLALGAGGDNEQFF
TRBV7-2	TRBJ2-7	few	CASSFITSNSYEQYF
TRBV28	TRBJ1-2	few	CASSASDRGPYGYTF
TRBV20-1	TRBJ1-1	-	CSANYREFGAFF
TRBV27	TRBJ2-1	-	CASRETDGIYNEQFF
TRBV15	TRBJ1-5	many	CATSPLGGDQPQHF